A single sample is the source of the 28 T cell receptor beta chains below, sequenced in a study of shared clonotypes between healthy human individuals. Sequencing was performed with immunoSEQ multiplex PCR; in TCRdb, only in-frame clones are kept and a portion is missing. Of about 480,000 clones listed, about 79% were seen once; the top ten hold approximately 12%. Input material: PBMCs. The origin of the receptors is a woman in her forties in good health. Some clones in this sample may be carry-over from other donors' samples.

This clone was recorded once. The gene calls are TRBV2 and TRBJ2-6; no clear D. The V and J ends lost 2 bases and 3 bases respectively, with 14 bases between them. Germline lookup yields CDR1 SNHLY and CDR2 FYNNEI. The CDR3 has 17 residues. Here the CDR3 reads CASSELMVQSGANVLTF. For the CDR3, the DNA is TGTGCCAGCAGTGAATTGATGGTCCAGAGTGGGGCCAACGTCCTGACTTTC.

This sequence joins TRBV6-4 and TRBJ2-7, with D perhaps matching TRBD1 or TRBD2 (6 bases each). Germline V gives CDR1 MRHNA, CDR2 SNTAGT. This CDR3 is 14 amino acids long. V shed 7 bases and J shed 3 bases, with 16 bases lying between them. CDR3 in amino acids: CASKGGQTFYEQYF. Here the CDR3 DNA reads TGTGCCAGCAAGGGAGGACAGACATTCTACGAGCAGTACTTC.

This sequence joins TRBV19 and TRBJ1-5; TRBD1 is a possible D gene (6 bases). Germline CDR1 reads LNHDA; CDR2 reads SQIVND (reference sequence). This CDR3 has 14 amino acids. Trimming took 3 bases from V and 7 from J, leaving 13 bases between them. The CDR3 is CASSITQGSQPQHF. CDR3 in DNA: TGTGCCAGTAGTATCACGCAGGGGTCCCAGCCCCAGCATTTT.

The CDR3: CASSLRDTYQPQHF. For the CDR3, the DNA is TGTGCCAGCAGCCTCCGGGACACATATCAGCCCCAGCATTTT. This chain links TRBV7-8 with TRBJ1-5; D possibly corresponds to TRBD1 (6 bases). The CDR3 has 14 amino acids. V was trimmed by 5 bases and J by 5 bases, leaving 13 bases between them. Germline CDR1 is SGHVS and CDR2 is FQNEAQ.

This chain links TRBV2 with TRBJ2-3, with a possible D match to TRBD1 (5 bases). The CDR3 totals 14 residues. Germline loops: CDR1 SNHLY, CDR2 FYNNEI. V was cut by 7 bases and J by 0 bases, with 11 bases left in between. CDR3 bases: TGTGCCAGCAATAGTGCAGGGAGCACAGATACGCAGTATTTT. Translated, it gives CASNSAGSTDTQYF.

V gene TRBV7-6 combines with J gene TRBJ2-1, with 7 bases aligning to TRBD1. The J segment lost 3 bases and the V segment lost 0 bases, leaving 2 bases of the junction unmatched. The CDR3 spans 15 residues. In germline, CDR1 is SGHVS, CDR2 FNYEAQ. The CDR3 DNA sequence: TGTGCCAGCAGCTTAGCGGGGACAGTCTACAATGAGCAGTTCTTC. Protein sequence: CASSLAGTVYNEQFF.

The CDR3: CASSVEGRRETQYF. The CDR3 nucleotides read TGTGCCAGCAGCGTAGAAGGACGGAGGGAGACCCAGTACTTC. The chain links TRBV9 to TRBJ2-5, with a tentative D call TRBD2 (5 bases). The length of the CDR3 is 14 residues. Per the germline V gene, CDR1 is SGDLS and CDR2 is YYNGEE. V was cut by 0 bases and J by 5 bases, with 11 bases left in between.

The chain links TRBV5-3 to TRBJ2-1; TRBD2 agrees at 11 bases. TRBV5-3 is an open reading frame whose function is uncertain. This CDR3 is 17 amino acids long. Trimming took 2 bases from V and 7 from J; bases not matched to a gene: 11. The CDR3 spells CARSFHPTSGTWNEQFF. CDR3 DNA: TGTGCCAGAAGCTTTCACCCGACTAGCGGGACGTGGAATGAGCAGTTCTTC.

The rearrangement uses TRBV7-3 and TRBJ1-1; possibly TRBD1 for D (5 bases). The CDR3 is 14 amino acids. Trimming took off 3 bases at V and 5 bases at J, with 13 bases between the two ends. CDR1 SGHTA and CDR2 FQGTGA come from the germline V gene. CDR3 coding DNA: TGTGCCAGCAGCTTTGGGGGGACTGGGACTGAAGCTTTCTTT. Amino acid sequence: CASSFGGTGTEAFF.

The chain couples TRBV18 to TRBJ1-2; D not certain. The V gene's germline CDR1 is KGHSH and CDR2 LQKENI. The V end lost 3 bases, the J end lost 4 bases, and 9 bases lay between the germline ends. The CDR3 extends over 13 amino acids. The DNA for the CDR3 is TGTGCCAGCTCACCGGACGGATTCTATGGCTACACCTTC. It is translated as CASSPDGFYGYTF.

The chain is built from TRBV19 and TRBJ1-3; D gene uncertain. The CDR3 has 16 residues. Trimming pared 4 bases from V and 0 bases from J, leaving 13 bases between. Germline lookup yields CDR1 LNHDA and CDR2 SQIVND (reference sequence). The CDR3: CASSKGSVGSGNTIYF. CDR3 nucleotides: TGTGCCAGTAGTAAAGGGTCCGTCGGCTCTGGAAACACCATATATTTT.

This CDR3 is CAWTLLGVHYGYTF. In nucleotides, the CDR3 is TGTGCCTGGACTCTCTTGGGGGTCCACTATGGCTACACCTTC. The V gene is TRBV30, the J gene TRBJ1-2, with D possibly matching TRBD1 (5 bases). Trimming shortened V by 4 bases and J by 3 bases, and 15 bases separated the two germline ends. Germline V gene sequence: CDR1 GTSNPN, CDR2 SVGIG (reference sequence). This CDR3 contains 14 residues.

V and J are TRBV10-3 and TRBJ1-2; 9 nucleotides agree with TRBD1. Germline loops: CDR1 ENHRY, CDR2 SYGVKD. V lost 3 bases and J lost 8; bases outside the gene matches: 16. CDR3 length: 17 residues. In nucleotides, the CDR3 is TGTGCCATCAGTGACTTCGGACCGGGACAGGGAATAGGCGGCTACACCTTC. This translates into CAISDFGPGQGIGGYTF.

The chain recombines TRBV7-9 with TRBJ1-4; no clear D. The V end was cut by 1 base, the J end by 2 bases, with 2 bases between. This CDR3 has 13 amino acids. Germline V CDR1 and CDR2: SEHNR, FQNEAQ (reference sequence). The CDR3 spells CASSLDTNEKLFF. The CDR3 nucleotides read TGTGCCAGCAGCTTAGACACTAATGAAAAACTGTTTTTT.

The chain carries TRBV29-1 and TRBJ2-1; possibly TRBD1 or TRBD2 for D (5 bases each). The V end lost 6 bases, the J end lost 7 bases, and 16 bases lay between the germline ends. The germline CDR1 and CDR2 sequences are SQVTM and ANQGSEA. This CDR3 has 13 amino acids. Here the CDR3 reads CSVGRLASNEQFF. In DNA, the CDR3 is TGCAGCGTGGGGCGGCTAGCCTCAAATGAGCAGTTCTTC.

This clone occurred a few times. V and J are TRBV25-1 and TRBJ1-4, with TRBD1 identical over 7 bases. Germline V gene data show CDR1 as MGHDK and CDR2 as SYGVNS. This CDR3 is 16 amino acids long. The J segment lost 5 bases and the V segment lost 4 bases, leaving 10 bases of the junction unmatched. In DNA form, the CDR3 reads TGTGCCAGCAGTGCTGCATACAGGGGCCGGAATGAAAAACTGTTTTTT. This sequence encodes CASSAAYRGRNEKLFF. The entire variable domain, with the rest obtained from reference TRBV25-1 and TRBJ1-4, is as follows: EADIYQTPRYLVIGTGKKITLECSQTMGHDKMYWYQQDPGMELHLIHYSYGVNSTEKGDLSSESTVSRIRTEHFPLTLESARPSHTSQYLCASSAAYRGRNEKLFFGSGTQLSVL.

This chain joins TRBV5-1 and TRBJ2-2, with a possible D match to TRBD1 (6 bases). The CDR3 contains 14 residues. Germline-derived CDR1 and CDR2 are SGHRS and YFSETQ. The germline V and J ends were trimmed by 4 bases and 2 bases, with 9 bases remaining between them. The CDR3 protein is CASSVGQNTGELFF. The DNA of the CDR3 is TGCGCCAGCAGCGTGGGACAAAACACCGGGGAGCTGTTTTTT.

V and J are TRBV5-4 and TRBJ2-1; 9 bases are a match to TRBD2. The germline CDR1 and CDR2 sequences are SGHNT and YYREEE (reference sequence). The CDR3 length is 15 residues. Unmatched junction bases numbered 9, after V lost 1 base and J lost 10 bases. The CDR3 sequence is CASSLSAGGPWEQFF. The DNA for the CDR3 is TGTGCCAGCAGCTTGTCGGCGGGAGGGCCTTGGGAGCAGTTCTTC. Based on the CDR3 plus reference TRBV5-4 and TRBJ2-1, the full variable domain is ETGVTQSPTHLIKTRGQQVTLRCSSQSGHNTVSWYQQALGQGPQFIFQYYREEENGRGNFPPRFSGLQFPNYSSELNVNALELDDSALYLCASSLSAGGPWEQFFGPGTRLTVL.

This clone was seen a few times. V usage is TRBV4-1 and J usage is TRBJ1-1; D is undetermined. Germline values: CDR1 MGHRA, CDR2 YSYEKL. V shed 4 bases and J shed 4 bases, with 13 bases lying between them. The CDR3 totals 14 residues. CDR3 region: CASSRGILGTEAFF. The CDR3 nucleotides read TGCGCCAGCAGCCGCGGGATTTTGGGCACTGAAGCTTTCTTT.

This chain joins TRBV6-4 and TRBJ2-2; either TRBD1 or TRBD2 may fit D (5 bases each). V was cut by 5 bases and J by 1 base, with 11 bases left in between. Germline V gives CDR1 MRHNA, CDR2 SNTAGT. The CDR3 spans 15 residues. The CDR3 coding sequence is TGTGCCAGCAGTCCTCCTGGGGGGAACACCGGGGAGCTGTTTTTT. It codes for CASSPPGGNTGELFF.

The V and J genes are TRBV28 and TRBJ2-5, with D unclear. V was cut by 2 bases and J by 5 bases, with 9 bases left in between. This CDR3 has 13 amino acids. Per germline, CDR1 MDHEN and CDR2 SYDVKM. CDR3: CASSLSFRETQYF. CDR3 in DNA: TGTGCCAGCAGTTTAAGTTTTAGGGAGACCCAGTACTTC.

This chain's CDR3 is CAIRRGPPSYEQYF. Here the CDR3 DNA reads TGTGCCATCAGGAGGGGACCACCCTCCTACGAGCAGTACTTC. The rearrangement uses TRBV10-3 and TRBJ2-7; D may match TRBD1 or TRBD2 (5 bases each). This CDR3 has 14 amino acids. Trimming removed 6 bases at V and 0 bases at J, with 12 bases between. CDR1 is ENHRY and CDR2 is SYGVKD in the germline V gene.

The chain couples TRBV5-4 to TRBJ2-2; the D is unclear. This CDR3 spans 11 amino acids. Germline CDR1 SGHNT, CDR2 YYREEE (reference sequence). Trimming pared 2 bases from V and 6 bases from J, leaving 2 bases between. The CDR3 reads CASSLAGELFF. CDR3 bases: TGTGCCAGCAGCTTAGCCGGGGAGCTGTTTTTT.

V and J are TRBV4-1 and TRBJ1-4; TRBD1 matches 8 bases. CDR1 and CDR2 from the germline V gene are MGHRA and YSYEKL. This CDR3 contains 15 residues. The J segment lost 5 bases and the V segment lost 2 bases, leaving 4 bases of the junction unmatched. CDR3: CASSQQDRANEKLFF. Written as DNA, the CDR3 is TGCGCCAGCAGCCAACAGGACAGGGCGAATGAAAAACTGTTTTTT.

This clone was seen just once. The chain is built from TRBV11-2 and TRBJ2-7; D is ambiguous. The germline CDR1 and CDR2 sequences are SGHAT and FQNNGV. V shed 3 bases and J shed 2 bases, with 11 bases lying between them. The CDR3 sequence is 14 residues long. The CDR3 bases are TGTGCCAGCAGCTTCCGACGCGGTACCTACGAGCAGTACTTC. This codes for CASSFRRGTYEQYF.

This clone was found a few times. The chain couples TRBV7-2 to TRBJ2-5; 7 nucleotides line up with TRBD1. The V gene's germline CDR1 is SGHTA and CDR2 FQGNSA. V lost 3 bases, J lost 4 bases, and 5 bases stayed unmatched. This CDR3 contains 14 residues. The CDR3 region is CASSFRQGSETQYF. In nucleotides, the CDR3 is TGTGCCAGCAGCTTCAGACAGGGATCAGAGACCCAGTACTTC.

The V call is TRBV9, the J call TRBJ2-1, with 8 nucleotides matching TRBD2. V lost 4 bases to trimming and J lost 7 bases; unmatched junction nucleotides: 10. The CDR3 extends over 15 amino acids. Germline V gene sequence: CDR1 SGDLS, CDR2 YYNGEE. CDR3 DNA sequence: TGTGCCAGCAGCCAGGGTGGACTAGCATTGAATGAGCAGTTCTTC. Protein product: CASSQGGLALNEQFF.

The genes are TRBV15 and TRBJ2-7; tentatively, D is TRBD1 or TRBD2 (5 bases each). CDR1 is LNHNV and CDR2 is YYDKDF in the germline V gene (reference sequence). CDR3 size: 15 residues. The V and J ends lost 2 bases and 3 bases respectively, with 14 bases between them. In DNA form, the CDR3 reads TGTGCCACCAGCAGATATACAAATGGGGGCTACGAGCAGTACTTC. It is translated as CATSRYTNGGYEQYF.